This entry is about one TCR beta chain. The source of the sample is a study of blood T cell repertoires in COVID-19. Looking at the study overall: PBMCs, B-cell-depleted T cells, or T cells provided the cDNA or gDNA that made up the material.

Clones were sequenced by immunoSEQ multiplex PCR, and TCRdb holds only the in-frame ones, with some missing. This sample has around 99,000 clones, with 90% to 95% found just once. The V gene's germline CDR1 is SEHNR and CDR2 FQNEAQ (reference sequence). This CDR3 region has 14 residues. V was pared by 3 bases and J by 7 bases, with 5 bases of the junction left unmatched. Sequenced sample: peripheral blood. The V and J genes are TRBV7-9 and TRBJ1-4; 7 nucleotides match TRBD1. The source is a woman in her thirties with acute or convalescent COVID-19. CDR3 sequence: CASSFWQGGEKLFF. The DNA of the CDR3 is TGTGCCAGCAGCTTTTGGCAGGGGGGTGAAAAACTGTTTTTT.